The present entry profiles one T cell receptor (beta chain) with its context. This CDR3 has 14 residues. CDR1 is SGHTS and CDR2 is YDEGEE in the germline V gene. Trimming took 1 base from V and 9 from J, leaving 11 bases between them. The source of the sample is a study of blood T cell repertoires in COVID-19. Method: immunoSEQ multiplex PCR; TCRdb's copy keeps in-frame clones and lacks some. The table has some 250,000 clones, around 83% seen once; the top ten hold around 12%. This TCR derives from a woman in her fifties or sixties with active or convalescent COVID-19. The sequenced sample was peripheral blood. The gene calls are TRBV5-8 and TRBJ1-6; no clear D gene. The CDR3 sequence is CASSLSLSGSPLHF. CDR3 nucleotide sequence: TGTGCCAGCAGCTTGTCCCTCAGTGGTTCACCCCTCCACTTT.